This entry is about one T cell receptor beta chain. What it recognizes is unknown. The CDR3 spans 14 residues. The sample belongs to a study of blood T cells in healthy people across ages. Findings of the study overall: Per million T cells, TCR beta diversity dropped about linearly as age rose.

It was with a sample-barcoded 5' primer and a J-beta primer mix that a second PCR of about 6 to 12 cycles was run. TCRdb redid the calling of the 5' RACE reads with MiXCR, one entry per CDR3 protein. The sample holds 650,000 to 700,000 distinct CDR3 sequences, about 30% seen once. Sequences were obtained from blood. The chain uses TRBV21-1 and TRBJ1-2; the table's D call of TRBD1 was not tested on the DNA. TRBV21-1 is listed as a pseudogene. The sequence was obtained from a woman older than 75 in good health. The CDR3 DNA is TGTGCCAGCAGCAGACAGGGTCGAAACTATGGCTACACCTTC. The encoded protein is CASSRQGRNYGYTF.